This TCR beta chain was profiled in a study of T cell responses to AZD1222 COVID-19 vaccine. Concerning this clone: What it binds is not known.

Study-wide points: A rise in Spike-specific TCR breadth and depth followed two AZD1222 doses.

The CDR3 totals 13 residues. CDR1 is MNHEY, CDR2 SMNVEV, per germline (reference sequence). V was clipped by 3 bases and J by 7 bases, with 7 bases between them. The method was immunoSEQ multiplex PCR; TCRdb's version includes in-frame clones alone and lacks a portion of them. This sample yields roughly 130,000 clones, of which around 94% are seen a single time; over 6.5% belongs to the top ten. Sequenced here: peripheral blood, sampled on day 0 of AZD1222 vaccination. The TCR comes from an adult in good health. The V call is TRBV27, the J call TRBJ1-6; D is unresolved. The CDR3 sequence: CASSFGQNSPLHF. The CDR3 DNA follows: TGTGCCAGCAGTTTTGGGCAAAATTCACCCCTCCACTTT.